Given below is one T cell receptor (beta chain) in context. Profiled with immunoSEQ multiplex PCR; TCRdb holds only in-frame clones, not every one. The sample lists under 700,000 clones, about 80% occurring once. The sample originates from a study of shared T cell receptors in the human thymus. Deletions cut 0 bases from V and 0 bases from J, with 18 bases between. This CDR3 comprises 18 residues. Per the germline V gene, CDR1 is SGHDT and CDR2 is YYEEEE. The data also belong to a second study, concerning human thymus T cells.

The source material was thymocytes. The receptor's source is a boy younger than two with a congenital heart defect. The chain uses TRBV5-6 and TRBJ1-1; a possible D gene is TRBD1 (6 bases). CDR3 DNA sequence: TGTGCCAGCAGCTTGGCCTCAGGGGCCCCGAACCTGAACACTGAAGCTTTCTTT. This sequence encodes CASSLASGAPNLNTEAFF. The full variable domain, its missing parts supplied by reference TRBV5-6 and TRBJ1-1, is DAGVTQSPTHLIKTRGQQVTLRCSPKSGHDTVSWYQQALGQGPQFIFQYYEEEERQRGNFPDRFSGHQFPNYSSELNVNALLLGDSALYLCASSLASGAPNLNTEAFFGQGTRLTVV.